The rows below give T cell receptor beta chains drawn from one sample of a study of blood T cell repertoires in COVID-19. Sequenced by immunoSEQ multiplex PCR; TCRdb stores in-frame clones only, minus some. The sample lists about 40,000 clones, roughly 92% seen once, with just under 9.5% in the top ten. The sample was peripheral blood. All receptors derive from a man in his fifties with active COVID-19. Each CDR3 is given with its conserved first and last residue. The order of the fields is CDR3 protein, CDR3 DNA, clone size, J gene, D gene, V gene. The D gene is left open where the match is weak. Some rows have no size entry. The others give once, few or many, or a class for an expanded clone.

cdr3_aa: CASQTGNFAGELFF; cdr3_nt: TGTGCCAGCCAGACAGGGAATTTCGCCGGGGAGCTGTTTTTT; clone_size: .; j_call: TRBJ2-2; d_call: TRBD1; v_call: TRBV2
cdr3_aa: CASSGTGPSYEQYF; cdr3_nt: TGCGCCAGCAGCGGGACAGGGCCTTCCTACGAGCAGTACTTC; clone_size: .; j_call: TRBJ2-7; d_call: TRBD1; v_call: TRBV5-1
cdr3_aa: CASSPGGSTDTQYF; cdr3_nt: TGCGCCAGCAGCCCTGGGGGCAGCACAGATACGCAGTATTTT; clone_size: .; j_call: TRBJ2-3; d_call: .; v_call: TRBV5-1
cdr3_aa: CASSLSGQGARTDTQYF; cdr3_nt: TGTGCCAGCAGCTTATCGGGACAGGGGGCAAGAACAGATACGCAGTATTTT; clone_size: .; j_call: TRBJ2-3; d_call: TRBD1; v_call: TRBV7-9
cdr3_aa: CATRVLSGNTIYF; cdr3_nt: TGTGCCACGCGGGTCCTCTCTGGAAACACCATATATTTT; clone_size: .; j_call: TRBJ1-3; d_call: .; v_call: TRBV12-3/TRBV12-4
cdr3_aa: CASIESLVTEAFF; cdr3_nt: TGTGCCAGCATCGAGAGTCTGGTCACTGAAGCTTTCTTT; clone_size: .; j_call: TRBJ1-1; d_call: .; v_call: TRBV6-5
cdr3_aa: CSASEQVDQPQHF; cdr3_nt: TGCAGTGCTAGTGAACAGGTGGATCAGCCCCAGCATTTT; clone_size: .; j_call: TRBJ1-5; d_call: .; v_call: TRBV20-1
cdr3_aa: CATGPTSGLYNEQFF; cdr3_nt: TGTGCCACCGGGCCGACTAGCGGATTATACAATGAGCAGTTCTTC; clone_size: .; j_call: TRBJ2-1; d_call: TRBD2; v_call: TRBV2
cdr3_aa: CASSLNSGRGNEQFF; cdr3_nt: TGTGCCAGCTCACTTAATAGCGGGAGAGGGAATGAGCAGTTCTTC; clone_size: .; j_call: TRBJ2-1; d_call: TRBD2; v_call: TRBV18
cdr3_aa: CASGGGRVNEQYF; cdr3_nt: TGTGCCAGCGGCGGGGGGAGAGTCAACGAGCAGTACTTC; clone_size: .; j_call: TRBJ2-7; d_call: TRBD2; v_call: TRBV28
cdr3_aa: CASSLPGLKTDTQYF; cdr3_nt: TGTGCCAGCAGCTTACCGGGACTAAAAACAGATACGCAGTATTTT; clone_size: .; j_call: TRBJ2-3; d_call: TRBD2; v_call: TRBV7-3
cdr3_aa: CASSLGRQVSGKTNEKLFF; cdr3_nt: TGCGCCAGCAGCTTGGGACGACAGGTCTCCGGGAAAACTAATGAAAAACTGTTTTTT; clone_size: .; j_call: TRBJ1-4; d_call: .; v_call: TRBV5-1
cdr3_aa: CASSLNGQYTEAFF; cdr3_nt: TGTGCCAGCAGCCTGAATGGGCAATACACTGAAGCTTTCTTT; clone_size: once; j_call: TRBJ1-1; d_call: .; v_call: TRBV5-6
cdr3_aa: CATSGGRGSSSYEQYF; cdr3_nt: TGTGCCACCAGTGGCGGCAGAGGCTCCTCGTCCTACGAGCAGTACTTC; clone_size: .; j_call: TRBJ2-7; d_call: .; v_call: TRBV24-1
cdr3_aa: CASSQGAYGLAGLFF; cdr3_nt: TGTGCCAGCAGCCAAGGGGCTTACGGACTAGCGGGACTGTTCTTC; clone_size: .; j_call: TRBJ2-1; d_call: TRBD2; v_call: TRBV3-1/TRBV3-2
cdr3_aa: CASSPDGQAGSGNTIYF; cdr3_nt: TGTGCCAGCAGCCCCGATGGACAGGCCGGCTCTGGAAACACCATATATTTT; clone_size: .; j_call: TRBJ1-3; d_call: TRBD1; v_call: TRBV7-2
cdr3_aa: CASSFGAATEAFF; cdr3_nt: TGTGCCAGCAGCTTTGGAGCCGCCACTGAAGCTTTCTTT; clone_size: .; j_call: TRBJ1-1; d_call: .; v_call: TRBV7-8
cdr3_aa: CAWCRGGGVNDEQYF; cdr3_nt: TGTGCCTGGTGTCGTGGGGGGGGAGTTAATGATGAGCAGTACTTC; clone_size: .; j_call: TRBJ2-7; d_call: TRBD2; v_call: TRBV30
cdr3_aa: CASSLTPRQGDEQFF; cdr3_nt: TGTGCCAGCAGCCTGACCCCTAGACAGGGCGATGAGCAGTTCTTC; clone_size: .; j_call: TRBJ2-1; d_call: TRBD1; v_call: TRBV11-2
cdr3_aa: CASSRRLGTGELFF; cdr3_nt: TGTGCCAGCAGCCGGAGACTGGGCACCGGGGAGCTGTTTTTT; clone_size: few; j_call: TRBJ2-2; d_call: .; v_call: TRBV7-2
cdr3_aa: CAWSGGRATTFYSNQPQHF; cdr3_nt: TGTGCCTGGAGCGGGGGACGGGCCACCACATTCTATAGCAATCAGCCCCAGCATTTT; clone_size: .; j_call: TRBJ1-5; d_call: .; v_call: TRBV30
cdr3_aa: CASSLEAVANYGYTF; cdr3_nt: TGTGCCAGCAGCTTAGAAGCCGTCGCTAACTATGGCTACACCTTC; clone_size: few; j_call: TRBJ1-2; d_call: .; v_call: TRBV7-8
cdr3_aa: CASSALAGANTGELFF; cdr3_nt: TGTGCCAGCAGTGCACTAGCGGGGGCTAACACCGGGGAGCTGTTTTTT; clone_size: .; j_call: TRBJ2-2; d_call: TRBD2; v_call: TRBV2
cdr3_aa: CASYLRTGGSGYTF; cdr3_nt: TGTGCCAGCTACCTCAGGACTGGCGGTAGCGGCTACACCTTC; clone_size: .; j_call: TRBJ1-2; d_call: .; v_call: TRBV28
cdr3_aa: CATSDPGLATYNEQFF; cdr3_nt: TGTGCCACCAGTGATCCCGGACTAGCTACCTACAATGAGCAGTTCTTC; clone_size: .; j_call: TRBJ2-1; d_call: TRBD2; v_call: TRBV24-1
cdr3_aa: CASEGGSTGNQPQHF; cdr3_nt: TGTGCCAGCGAAGGGGGCTCAACTGGGAATCAGCCCCAGCATTTT; clone_size: .; j_call: TRBJ1-5; d_call: TRBD1; v_call: TRBV28
cdr3_aa: CASSSSLGAYEQYF; cdr3_nt: TGTGCCAGCTCATCCTCCCTCGGGGCCTACGAGCAGTACTTC; clone_size: .; j_call: TRBJ2-7; d_call: .; v_call: TRBV18
cdr3_aa: CASTGMRDGYTF; cdr3_nt: TGTGCCAGCACGGGGATGCGGGACGGCTACACCTTC; clone_size: .; j_call: TRBJ1-2; d_call: .; v_call: TRBV2
cdr3_aa: CASSPPQGVKGYTF; cdr3_nt: TGTGCCAGCTCACCGCCTCAGGGGGTTAAGGGCTACACCTTC; clone_size: once; j_call: TRBJ1-2; d_call: TRBD1; v_call: TRBV18
cdr3_aa: CASSLSGTRSGANVLTF; cdr3_nt: TGTGCCAGCAGCCTTAGCGGGACGCGCTCTGGGGCCAACGTCCTGACTTTC; clone_size: once; j_call: TRBJ2-6; d_call: TRBD2; v_call: TRBV7-3
cdr3_aa: CASRPGQDSMVNTF; cdr3_nt: TGCGCCAGCAGGCCGGGACAGGATTCTATGGTCAATACCTTC; clone_size: .; j_call: TRBJ1-2; d_call: TRBD1; v_call: TRBV5-1
cdr3_aa: CSAPGGQGGNNYGYTF; cdr3_nt: TGCAGCGCCCCCGGGGGACAGGGAGGGAATAACTATGGCTACACCTTC; clone_size: .; j_call: TRBJ1-2; d_call: TRBD1; v_call: TRBV29-1
cdr3_aa: CASSQVNRQEQFF; cdr3_nt: TGTGCCAGCAGCCAAGTTAACAGGCAGGAGCAGTTCTTC; clone_size: .; j_call: TRBJ2-1; d_call: .; v_call: TRBV3-1/TRBV3-2
cdr3_aa: CASRKGTATEAFF; cdr3_nt: TGTGCCAGCAGAAAGGGGACAGCCACTGAAGCTTTCTTT; clone_size: .; j_call: TRBJ1-1; d_call: TRBD1; v_call: TRBV12-3/TRBV12-4
cdr3_aa: CASSLQGVVTGELFF; cdr3_nt: TGTGCCAGCAGCCTACAGGGGGTGGTTACCGGGGAGCTGTTTTTT; clone_size: .; j_call: TRBJ2-2; d_call: TRBD1; v_call: TRBV2
cdr3_aa: CASSPGLAGDGAGNEQFF; cdr3_nt: TGCGCCAGCAGCCCGGGACTAGCGGGAGACGGGGCGGGGAATGAGCAGTTCTTC; clone_size: .; j_call: TRBJ2-1; d_call: TRBD2; v_call: TRBV5-1
cdr3_aa: CASSEGAGGPGDTQYF; cdr3_nt: TGTGCCAGCAGTGAAGGGGCGGGAGGGCCAGGGGATACGCAGTATTTT; clone_size: .; j_call: TRBJ2-3; d_call: TRBD2; v_call: TRBV6-1
cdr3_aa: CATSRVGGHTEAFF; cdr3_nt: TGTGCCACCAGCAGAGTGGGGGGTCATACTGAAGCTTTCTTT; clone_size: .; j_call: TRBJ1-1; d_call: .; v_call: TRBV15
cdr3_aa: CASSQDWPPSWDTEAFF; cdr3_nt: TGTGCCAGCAGCCAAGATTGGCCCCCTAGTTGGGACACTGAAGCTTTCTTT; clone_size: .; j_call: TRBJ1-1; d_call: .; v_call: TRBV3-1/TRBV3-2